The source of this TCR beta chain is a study of preoperative IRX-2 immunotherapy in early breast cancer. Clones were read by immunoSEQ multiplex PCR, and TCRdb kept only the in-frame ones, dropping some. The table shows around 30,000 clones, with roughly 74% occurring only once. Treatment noted: preoperative locoregional IRX-2 cytokine immunotherapy. Samples came from a phase Ib trial of preoperative locoregional IRX-2 cytokine immunotherapy. The CDR3 is 13 residues long. Trimming took off 6 bases at V and 2 bases at J, with 9 bases between the two ends. The chain links TRBV7-1 to TRBJ2-3; D is ambiguous. Being an ORF, TRBV7-1 has a function that is uncertain. The source was lymph node tissue, collected before IRX-2 immunotherapy. This TCR came from a human donor with breast cancer. CDR3 coding DNA: TGTGCCAGCAGGCCAACTTTCACAGATACGCAGTATTTT. This encodes CASRPTFTDTQYF.